The present T cell receptor (beta chain) was sequenced within a study of blood T cell repertoires in COVID-19. For the study at large: Sites in the United States, Italy and Spain provided acute and convalescent COVID-19 samples.

Original analysis: Scientists estimated how many nucleated cells there were by amplifying reference gene primers. This table comes from immunoSEQ multiplex PCR, and its TCRdb copy is limited to in-frame clones, with some not included. Clone size and the V and J calls come from that table; the DNA yielded D and trimming. The sample includes 150,000 to 200,000 clones, roughly 79% of them seen just once. Patients of the Seattle cohort, enrolled during active infection, were followed longitudinally. V lost 4 bases, J lost 7 bases, and 8 bases lay in between. Germline V gene lookup returns CDR1 MNHEY and CDR2 SVGEGT. The CDR3 covers 13 residues.

The source is an elderly woman with COVID-19, enrolled during active disease. The chain uses TRBV6-2 or TRBV6-3 and TRBJ1-6; D gene ambiguous. Sequencing input: peripheral blood. This CDR3 reads CASSFIQNSPLHF. In DNA form, the CDR3 reads TGTGCCAGCAGTTTCATCCAGAATTCACCCCTCCACTTT.